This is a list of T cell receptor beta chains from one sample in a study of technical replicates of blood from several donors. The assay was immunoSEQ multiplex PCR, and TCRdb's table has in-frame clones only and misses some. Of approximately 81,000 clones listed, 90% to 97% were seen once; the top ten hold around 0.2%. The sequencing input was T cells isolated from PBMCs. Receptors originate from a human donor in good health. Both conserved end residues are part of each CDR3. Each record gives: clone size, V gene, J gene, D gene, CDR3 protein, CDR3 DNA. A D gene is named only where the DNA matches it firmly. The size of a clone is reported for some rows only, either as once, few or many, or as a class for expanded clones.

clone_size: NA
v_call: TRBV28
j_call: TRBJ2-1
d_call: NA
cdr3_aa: CASSSVSFPQGNEQFF
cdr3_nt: TGTGCCAGCAGTTCTGTCAGCTTCCCCCAGGGGAATGAGCAGTTCTTC

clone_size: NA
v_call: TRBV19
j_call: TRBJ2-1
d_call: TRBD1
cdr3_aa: CASSNWDRGRTAHNEQFF
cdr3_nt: TGTGCCAGTAGTAATTGGGACAGGGGCAGGACCGCGCACAATGAGCAGTTCTTC

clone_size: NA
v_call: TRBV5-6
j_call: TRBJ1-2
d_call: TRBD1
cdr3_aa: CASSIKTGGARGYTF
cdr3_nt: TGTGCCAGCAGCATTAAAACAGGGGGCGCCCGAGGCTACACCTTC

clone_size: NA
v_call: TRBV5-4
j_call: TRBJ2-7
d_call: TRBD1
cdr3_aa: CASSLGTGAYEQYF
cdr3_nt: TGTGCCAGCAGCTTGGGGACAGGCGCCTACGAGCAGTACTTC

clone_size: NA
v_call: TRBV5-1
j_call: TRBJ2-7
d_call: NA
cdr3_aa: CASGAGGFRDYEQYF
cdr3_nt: TGCGCCAGTGGAGCGGGCGGGTTTCGAGACTACGAGCAGTACTTC

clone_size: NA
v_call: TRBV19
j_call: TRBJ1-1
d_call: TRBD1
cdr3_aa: CASSFGQGATEAFF
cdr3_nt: TGTGCCAGTAGTTTCGGACAGGGGGCAACTGAAGCTTTCTTT

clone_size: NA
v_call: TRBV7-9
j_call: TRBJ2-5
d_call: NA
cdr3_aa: CASSLGQGSETQYF
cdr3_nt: TGTGCCAGCAGCTTAGGGCAGGGAAGTGAGACCCAGTACTTC

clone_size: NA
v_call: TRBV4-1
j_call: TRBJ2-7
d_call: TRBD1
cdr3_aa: CASSHGQGPYEQYF
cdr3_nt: TGCGCCAGCAGCCACGGACAGGGCCCCTACGAGCAGTACTTC

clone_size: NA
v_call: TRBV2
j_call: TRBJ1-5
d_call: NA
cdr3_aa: CASSGQTGNQPQHF
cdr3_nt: TGTGCCAGCAGTGGACAGACGGGCAATCAGCCCCAGCATTTT

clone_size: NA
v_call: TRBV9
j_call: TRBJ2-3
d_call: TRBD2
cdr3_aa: CASSLGLAGGHDTDTQYF
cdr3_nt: TGTGCCAGCAGCCTGGGACTAGCGGGGGGCCATGACACAGATACGCAGTATTTT

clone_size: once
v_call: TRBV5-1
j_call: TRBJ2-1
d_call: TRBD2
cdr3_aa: CASSARLAGGQSEQFF
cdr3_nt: TGCGCCAGCAGCGCCAGATTAGCGGGAGGGCAAAGTGAGCAGTTCTTC

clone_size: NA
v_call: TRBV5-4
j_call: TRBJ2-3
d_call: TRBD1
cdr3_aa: CASSFRFGGQGRRTDTQYF
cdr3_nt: TGTGCCAGCAGCTTTAGGTTCGGCGGACAGGGGCGTAGGACAGATACGCAGTATTTT

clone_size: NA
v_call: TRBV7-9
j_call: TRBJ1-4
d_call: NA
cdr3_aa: CASSLGGLDEKLFF
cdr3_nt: TGTGCCAGCAGCTTAGGTGGGCTCGATGAAAAACTGTTTTTT

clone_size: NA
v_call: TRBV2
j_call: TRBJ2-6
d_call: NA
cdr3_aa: CASKGHNSGANVLTF
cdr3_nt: TGTGCCAGCAAGGGACACAACTCTGGGGCCAACGTCCTGACTTTC

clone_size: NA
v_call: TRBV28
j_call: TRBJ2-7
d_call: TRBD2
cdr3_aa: CASSFPREGRYEQYF
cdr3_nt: TGTGCCAGCAGTTTCCCGCGGGAGGGCAGGTACGAGCAGTACTTC

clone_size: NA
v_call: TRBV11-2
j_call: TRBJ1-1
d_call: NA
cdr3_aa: CASLTQEGTEAFF
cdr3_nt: TGTGCCAGCTTAACGCAGGAGGGCACTGAAGCTTTCTTT

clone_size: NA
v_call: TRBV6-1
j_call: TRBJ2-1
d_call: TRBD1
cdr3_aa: CASMMPGQANEQFF
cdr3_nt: TGTGCCAGCATGATGCCGGGACAGGCTAATGAGCAGTTCTTC

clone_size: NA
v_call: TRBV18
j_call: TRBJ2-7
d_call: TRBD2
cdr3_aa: CASSGTSGTYEQYF
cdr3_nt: TGTGCCAGCTCAGGGACTAGCGGGACTTACGAGCAGTACTTC

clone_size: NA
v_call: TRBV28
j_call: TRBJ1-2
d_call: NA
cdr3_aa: CATTRGALYGYTF
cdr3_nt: TGTGCCACGACTCGGGGGGCATTGTATGGCTACACCTTC

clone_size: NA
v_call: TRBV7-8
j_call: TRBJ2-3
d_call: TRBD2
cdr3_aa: CASSLGLAVDTDTQYF
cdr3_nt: TGTGCCAGCAGCTTAGGCCTAGCGGTAGACACAGATACGCAGTATTTT

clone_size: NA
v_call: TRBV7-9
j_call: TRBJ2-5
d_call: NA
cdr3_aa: CASQPDRDFVGETQYF
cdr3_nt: TGTGCCAGCCAACCGGACCGGGACTTCGTCGGAGAGACCCAGTACTTC

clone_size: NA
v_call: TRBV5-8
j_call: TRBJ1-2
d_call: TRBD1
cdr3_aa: CASSSDRVFFGYTF
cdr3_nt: TGTGCCAGCAGCTCGGACAGGGTATTCTTTGGCTACACCTTC

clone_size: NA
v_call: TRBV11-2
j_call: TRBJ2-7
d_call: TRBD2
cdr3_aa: CASSPRGAGGPYEQYF
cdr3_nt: TGTGCCAGCAGCCCCCGGGGGGCGGGGGGCCCCTACGAGCAGTACTTC

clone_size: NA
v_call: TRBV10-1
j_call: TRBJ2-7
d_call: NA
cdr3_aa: CASSQMGLPRDEQYF
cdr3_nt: TGCGCCAGCAGCCAGATGGGACTGCCCAGGGACGAGCAGTACTTC

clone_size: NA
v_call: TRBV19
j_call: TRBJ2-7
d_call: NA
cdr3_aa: CASRGETGLSEQYF
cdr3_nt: TGTGCCAGCAGGGGGGAGACAGGGTTGAGCGAGCAGTACTTC

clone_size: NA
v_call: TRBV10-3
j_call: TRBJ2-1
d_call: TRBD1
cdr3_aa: CAISRSGTGESYNEQFF
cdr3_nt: TGTGCCATCAGTAGGTCCGGGACAGGGGAATCCTACAATGAGCAGTTCTTC

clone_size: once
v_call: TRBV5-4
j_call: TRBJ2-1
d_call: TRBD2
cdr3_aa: CASTIAGGEYNEQFF
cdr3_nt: TGTGCCAGCACTATAGCGGGGGGGGAATACAATGAGCAGTTCTTC

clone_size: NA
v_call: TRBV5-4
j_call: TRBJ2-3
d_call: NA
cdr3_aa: CASSLGGASTDTQYF
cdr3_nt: TGTGCCAGCAGCTTGGGCGGTGCTAGCACAGATACGCAGTATTTT

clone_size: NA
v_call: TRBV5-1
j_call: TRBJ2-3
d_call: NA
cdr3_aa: CASSLLGSDTQYF
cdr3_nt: TGCGCCAGCAGCTTACTAGGCTCAGATACGCAGTATTTT

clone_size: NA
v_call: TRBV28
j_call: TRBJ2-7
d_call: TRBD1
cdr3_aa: CASSLPGTGGHYEQYF
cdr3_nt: TGTGCCAGCAGTTTACCCGGGACAGGGGGGCACTACGAGCAGTACTTC